The clone carrying this T cell receptor (beta chain) has a handful of counts. The same CDR3 is also encoded by other DNA sequences in this sample. The V end lost 0 bases, the J end lost 1 base, and 8 bases lay between the germline ends. Germline V lookup: CDR1 SGHNT, CDR2 YYREEE (reference sequence). This CDR3 contains 15 residues. These data belong to a study of blood T cell repertoires in COVID-19. Whole-study context: COVID-19 samples, acute and convalescent, were from the United States, Italy and Spain. The analysed material was cDNA or gDNA that came from T cells, B-cell-depleted T cells, or PBMCs.

Original handling: Reference gene primer amplification gave estimated nucleated cell counts. Some clones are missing from TCRdb's copy, which holds only in-frame ones; the method was immunoSEQ multiplex PCR. V and J calls and clone size are given by that table; D and trimming were obtained from the DNA. This table has 50,000 to 60,000 clones, roughly four fifths appearing once. Enrolled during active infection, Seattle patients were then followed longitudinally. The source is a man of 80 years or more with COVID-19, enrolled during active disease. The sequenced sample consisted of peripheral blood. The rearrangement joins TRBV5-4 to TRBJ1-3, with D possibly TRBD1 on 5 matching bases. This CDR3 is CASSLVGGSGNTIYF. CDR3 sequence (DNA): TGTGCCAGCAGCTTGGTGGGGGGATCTGGAAACACCATATATTTT.